A selection of T cell receptor beta chains follows, all from one sample in a study of T cells in Graves' hyperthyroidism and ophthalmopathy. One entry per CDR3 protein results from TCRdb running MiXCR on the multiplex PCR reads. The table has 300,000 to 450,000 distinct CDR3 sequences, roughly an eighth seen once; the top ten hold 9.2%. The sample was blood. The receptors derive from a young woman with Graves' hyperthyroidism. The conserved cysteine and the conserved F or W are not part of the CDR3 here. Fields, in order: J gene, V gene, clone size, CDR3 protein. The size field is filled for only some rows; it gives once, few, many or a size class.

TRBJ2-7,TRBV5-1,many,ASKLDPGTGPYEQY
TRBJ1-4,TRBV2,many,ASSEGTRQGPGKLF
TRBJ1-1,TRBV20-1,few,SARGLGQGRTEAF
TRBJ2-3,TRBV11-1,many,ASSFEQGSNPDTQY
TRBJ2-4,TRBV19,few,ASSMGGKNIQY
TRBJ1-5,TRBV5-5,NA,ASSLGRLGQPQH
TRBJ2-2,TRBV7-6,many,ASSLVTGGNTGELF
TRBJ1-3,TRBV7-2,NA,ASSLVGQTAGNTIY
TRBJ2-2,TRBV24-1,many,ATSDSSRPTGELF
TRBJ1-2,TRBV10-3,many,AISAGQGADGYT
TRBJ1-6,TRBV30,many,ACLSGAYNSPLH
TRBJ2-1,TRBV6-2/TRBV6-3,many,ASTVGNEQF
TRBJ2-1,TRBV3-1,many,ASSQGGGNEQF
TRBJ1-2,TRBV3-1,many,ASSRDSLNYGYT
TRBJ1-5,TRBV27,NA,ASSLSGTGVNQPQH
TRBJ2-7,TRBV28,many,ASTQRGDYEQY
TRBJ1-1,TRBV7-2,many,ASSLVRLNTEAF
TRBJ2-7,TRBV11-2,many,ASSLEQGASYEQY
TRBJ1-2,TRBV28,many,ASSPSDTNYGYT
TRBJ1-1,TRBV4-1,NA,ASSPAGTHTEAF
TRBJ2-6,TRBV12-3/TRBV12-4,many,ASSTPFFVTANVLT
TRBJ1-6,TRBV7-2,many,ASSPSPDRVNSPLH
TRBJ2-7,TRBV28,few,ASRTSDSYEQY
TRBJ2-1,TRBV14,many,ASSHSGIRVYNEQF
TRBJ1-5,TRBV6-6,many,ASSYSFLKGGQPQH
TRBJ1-1,TRBV19,NA,ASTPYLRQGTEAF
TRBJ2-5,TRBV6-5,many,ASSYSPGSQETQY
TRBJ2-3,TRBV7-9,many,ASRGDTQY
TRBJ1-1,TRBV11-1,many,ASSLEAGGANTEAF
TRBJ1-2,TRBV7-2,many,ASSEWGYGYT
TRBJ2-7,TRBV29-1,many,SVRGDSYEQY
TRBJ1-2,TRBV28,many,ASSLGGYYGYT
TRBJ1-2,TRBV29-1,many,SDLGQLRGGYT
TRBJ2-2,TRBV10-3,NA,AIAGTSGTGELF
TRBJ2-3,TRBV6-2/TRBV6-3,few,ASSLMEGVSTDTQY